The 16 T cell receptor beta chains presented below share a single source sample, sequenced in a study of regulatory T cells in long-lasting Graves disease. Sample time point: newly diagnosed GD, antithyroid drugs for less than 3 months. RNA isolated from PBMCs was used to make the TCR library. HTBI primers from iRepertoire and Arm-PCR of CDR3 regions yielded the TCR beta libraries. TCRdb redid the calling of the multiplex PCR reads with MiXCR, one entry per CDR3 protein. Here the sample spans about 350,000 distinct CDR3 sequences, around 16% being singletons. This sample also appeared in a second study, on T cells in Graves' hyperthyroidism and ophthalmopathy.

The source material was peripheral blood mononuclear cells (PBMCs), sampled at new diagnosis, from a patient treated with antithyroid drugs. The source is a young woman with Graves disease.

This clonotype occurred many times. A read error may account for a junction end that differs from germline. This chain links TRBV28 with TRBJ2-7, with 7 bases matching TRBD2. Per germline, CDR1 MDHEN and CDR2 SYDVKM. This CDR3 is built from 13 residues. The CDR3 is CASREYSGGTLRF. For the CDR3, the DNA is TGTGCCAGCAGAGAATATTCCGGGGGGACCTTGCGGTTC.

The sample holds many counts of this clonotype. The chain has TRBV5-1 and TRBJ2-1; 8 bases are a match to TRBD2. Germline assignment: CDR1 SGHRS and CDR2 YFSETQ. V shed 0 bases, J shed 1 base, and the junction held 6 bases outside the gene matches. The CDR3 loop spans 17 amino acids. CDR3 nucleotides: TGCGCCAGCAGCTTGGGGGCTAGCGGGCCGTCCTACAATGAGCAGTTCTTC. Amino acid sequence: CASSLGASGPSYNEQFF.

This clonotype was detected once. This could be a read error, since a much larger clone is one nucleotide away. The chain joins TRBV29-1 to TRBJ2-3; TRBD2 might be the D (7 bases). CDR1 is SQVTM, CDR2 ANQGSEA, per germline. The CDR3 is made up of 12 amino acids. V was pared by 3 bases and J by 10 bases, with 14 bases between. This CDR3 is CSVEGGGGSQYF. The CDR3 nucleotides read TGCAGCGTTGAGGGGGGGGGCGGATCGCAGTATTTT.

This clonotype showed up just a few times. The chain uses TRBV10-3 and TRBJ2-1; D unresolved. Trimming shortened V by 7 bases and J by 10 bases, and 14 bases separated the two germline ends. Germline V gives CDR1 ENHRY, CDR2 SYGVKD. CDR3 length equals 12 residues. CDR3 sequence (DNA): TGTGCCATCAATATCGGCCCTCAGGAGCAGTTCTTC. Translating gives CAINIGPQEQFF.

This clonotype was counted only a few times. V gene TRBV24-1 combines with J gene TRBJ1-5; tentative D call: TRBD1 (6 bases). The CDR3 loop spans 16 amino acids. The V end was cut by 5 bases, the J end by 0 bases, with 13 bases between. Germline lookup yields CDR1 KGHDR and CDR2 SFDVKD. CDR3 DNA sequence: TGTGCCACCAGTGCCGGGGGCTGGCTTAGCAATCAGCCCCAGCATTTT. Protein product: CATSAGGWLSNQPQHF.

This clonotype was counted many times. The rearrangement links TRBV12-3 or TRBV12-4 to TRBJ2-7, with a weak D call TRBD2 (5 bases). The V end was cut by 2 bases, the J end by 7 bases, with 15 bases between. The CDR3 totals 14 residues. Here the CDR3 DNA reads TGTGCCAGCAGTTTAAGCGGCGGATTTCGGGAGCAGTACTTC. Protein sequence: CASSLSGGFREQYF.

This clonotype was recorded at least ten times. This sequence joins TRBV11-2 and TRBJ2-1; a weak D match, TRBD1 (6 bases). The V gene lost 5 bases and the J gene lost 9 bases, with 20 bases spanning the gap. The CDR3 loop spans 15 amino acids. Germline V lookup: CDR1 SGHAT, CDR2 FQNNGV. The CDR3 DNA reads TGTGCCAGCAGCCAGGGGCTAACCTCCCCCGGTGAGCAGTTCTTC. It specifies CASSQGLTSPGEQFF.

This clonotype was recorded many times. The chain employs TRBV7-9 and TRBJ2-7, with D unclear. The V end lost 6 bases, the J end lost 0 bases, and 6 bases lay between the germline ends. This CDR3 region has 12 residues. Germline CDR1 and CDR2: SEHNR and FQNEAQ (reference sequence). The CDR3 DNA reads as TGTGCCAGCAGTTTCGACTCCTACGAGCAGTACTTC. Its protein product is CASSFDSYEQYF.

On this clonotype: A much larger clone differs from this one at a single base, so this may be a read error. This sequence joins TRBV6-2 or TRBV6-3 and TRBJ2-3, with 8 nucleotides matching TRBD1. CDR1 is MNHEY, CDR2 SVGEGT, per germline. The ends lost 5 bases at V and 1 base at J; junction bases unmatched: 8. The CDR3 is 16 residues long. CDR3 in DNA: TGTGCCAGCAGTCGAAGACAGGGGATACGCACAGATACGCAGTATTTT. Translation: CASSRRQGIRTDTQYF.

This clonotype was seen repeatedly, ten times or more. V gene TRBV7-2 combines with J gene TRBJ2-3; 9 nucleotides match TRBD1. The CDR3 spans 16 residues. V dropped 5 bases and J dropped 5; count of bases not matched to a gene: 11. The V gene's germline CDR1 is SGHTA and CDR2 FQGNSA. The CDR3 sequence is CASSNRGGTGRDTQYF. The CDR3 DNA reads TGTGCCAGCAGCAATAGGGGGGGGACAGGGAGAGATACGCAGTATTTT.

There are many counts of this clonotype. The chain joins TRBV5-1 to TRBJ1-4; 11 nucleotides align to TRBD1. Germline V CDR1 and CDR2: SGHRS, YFSETQ. V lost 2 bases and J lost 7; bases outside the gene matches: 1. This CDR3 has 14 residues. The CDR3 here is CASSFGTGGEKLFF. CDR3 nucleotides: TGCGCCAGCAGCTTTGGGACAGGGGGTGAAAAACTGTTTTTT.

Ten or more counts support this clonotype. The chain couples TRBV20-1 to TRBJ1-1; D gene uncertain. V gave up 5 bases and J gave up 5 bases, with 9 bases separating them. Per the germline V gene, CDR1 is DFQATT and CDR2 is SNEGSKA (reference sequence). The CDR3 is made up of 11 amino acids. CDR3 amino acids: CSAWEETEAFF. The CDR3 DNA reads as TGCAGTGCTTGGGAGGAAACTGAAGCTTTCTTT.

This clonotype has just a few counts. A read error is possible here, since a much larger clone lies one base away. The chain couples TRBV14 to TRBJ1-1; 7 nucleotides agree with TRBD1. Germline V gene data show CDR1 as SGHDN and CDR2 as FVKESK. The CDR3 runs to 14 residues. The CDR3 here is CASSRVQGTTEALF. The CDR3 DNA is TGTGCCAGCAGCCGAGTACAGGGGACCACGGAAGCTCTCTTT.

CDR3 bases: TGCAGTGCGGCCCCTAGCGGGGGGCACGTTGAAGAGCAGTTCTTC. It is translated as CSAAPSGGHVEEQFF. V gene TRBV20-1 combines with J gene TRBJ2-1, with 11 bases aligning to TRBD2. Germline loops: CDR1 DFQATT, CDR2 SNEGSKA (reference sequence). The CDR3 totals 15 residues. Trimming took 6 bases from V and 10 from J; bases not matched to a gene: 14.

The table lists this clonotype with a few counts. V usage is TRBV19 and J usage is TRBJ2-7; D gene ambiguous. V gave up 5 bases and J gave up 3 bases, with 8 bases separating them. The CDR3 has 12 residues. Germline loops: CDR1 LNHDA, CDR2 SQIVND (reference sequence). CDR3 DNA sequence: TGTGCCAGTAGTGAAGCCAACTACGAGCAGTACTTC. Translating it yields CASSEANYEQYF.

This clonotype was seen repeatedly, ten times or more. The CDR3 region is CSVAQSGRLNEQYF. The CDR3 nucleotides read TGCAGTGTCGCACAAAGCGGGAGGCTAAACGAGCAGTACTTC. This chain joins TRBV20-1 and TRBJ2-7; 9 bases match TRBD2. After removal of 7 bases from V and 5 bases from J, the junction contained 12 bases not matched to a gene. In germline, CDR1 is DFQATT, CDR2 SNEGSKA (reference sequence). The CDR3 covers 14 residues.